These 25 T cell receptor beta chains came from one sample sequenced in a study of blood T cell repertoires in COVID-19. Data came from immunoSEQ multiplex PCR; TCRdb stores just in-frame clones and leaves some out. The table has about 370,000 clones, approximately 89% seen once. Sequenced material: peripheral blood. Every receptor here comes from a woman younger than 45 with COVID-19, enrolled during active disease.

This chain connects TRBV4-3 to TRBJ2-7, with 7 bases identical to TRBD1. After removal of 0 bases from V and 2 bases from J, the junction contained 7 bases not matched to a gene. This CDR3 region has 16 residues. Germline CDR1 is LGHNA and CDR2 is YSLEER. The CDR3 loop reads CASSQDSRTGTYEQYF. In nucleotides, the CDR3 is TGCGCCAGCAGCCAAGATTCCAGGACAGGAACCTACGAGCAGTACTTC.

The chain employs TRBV4-1 and TRBJ2-1; D may be TRBD2 (6 bases). The germline CDR1 and CDR2 sequences are MGHRA and YSYEKL. CDR3 length: 18 residues. The germline V and J ends were trimmed by 0 bases and 0 bases, with 15 bases remaining between them. The CDR3 protein is CASSQENLAALSYNEQFF. The CDR3 region has the DNA TGCGCCAGCAGCCAAGAAAATTTAGCGGCCCTCTCCTACAATGAGCAGTTCTTC.

This sequence joins TRBV5-1 and TRBJ2-3; D not certain. The CDR3 is 14 residues long. CDR1 and CDR2 (germline): SGHRS, YFSETQ. Between the trimmed V and J ends, which lost 3 bases and 3 bases, there was a span of 11 bases. CDR3 amino acids: CASSSGSRTDTQYF. The CDR3 DNA is TGCGCCAGCAGCTCCGGGTCTCGGACAGATACGCAGTATTTT. Combining the CDR3 with reference TRBV5-1 and TRBJ2-3 gives the whole variable domain KAGVTQTPRYLIKTRGQQVTLSCSPISGHRSVSWYQQTPGQGLQFLFEYFSETQRNKGNFPGRFSGRQFSNSRSEMNVSTLELGDSALYLCASSSGSRTDTQYFGPGTRLTVL.

The V call is TRBV30, the J call TRBJ2-7; D gene uncertain. The germline gives CDR1 GTSNPN, CDR2 SVGIG (reference sequence). Trimming pared 4 bases from V and 6 bases from J, leaving 16 bases between. The CDR3 contains 13 residues. This CDR3 is CAWNWLDRSEQYF. The CDR3 DNA follows: TGTGCCTGGAACTGGCTAGATAGATCCGAGCAGTACTTC.

The gene calls are TRBV18 and TRBJ2-1; 9 bases align to TRBD1. Per the germline V gene, CDR1 is KGHSH and CDR2 is LQKENI. The CDR3 is 13 residues long. V was clipped by 5 bases and J by 6 bases; unmatched bases: 2. This CDR3 reads CASSEGQGNEQFF. Written as DNA, the CDR3 is TGTGCCAGCTCAGAGGGACAGGGCAATGAGCAGTTCTTC.

V and J are TRBV11-2 and TRBJ2-5, with 9 bases lining up with TRBD2. CDR1 and CDR2 from the germline V gene are SGHAT and FQNNGV. The CDR3 has 14 amino acids. V gave up 5 bases and J gave up 5 bases; unmatched junction bases: 6. The CDR3 nucleotides read TGTGCCAGCAGCCCTGCGGGGGGGTGGGAGACCCAGTACTTC. This encodes CASSPAGGWETQYF. Supplemented by reference TRBV11-2 and TRBJ2-5, the full variable domain reads EAGVAQSPRYKIIEKRQSVAFWCNPISGHATLYWYQQILGQGPKLLIQFQNNGVVDDSQLPKDRFSAERLKGVDSTLKIQPAKLEDSAVYLCASSPAGGWETQYFGPGTRLLVL.

This clone appeared a few times. The CDR3 loop reads CAWNAANSYEQYF. CDR3 sequence (DNA): TGTGCCTGGAATGCGGCTAACTCCTACGAGCAGTACTTC. V is TRBV30 and J is TRBJ2-7; D is uncertain. Trimming cost V 4 bases and J 0 bases, with 10 bases left between them. The CDR3 covers 13 residues. Germline V CDR1 and CDR2: GTSNPN, SVGIG (reference sequence).

This chain links TRBV5-1 with TRBJ2-7; TRBD2 matches at 12 bases. V lost 4 bases, J lost 3 bases, and 5 bases stayed unmatched. The CDR3 spans 15 residues. The germline V gene encodes CDR1 SGHRS and CDR2 YFSETQ. The chain's CDR3 is CASSLTSGGDYEQYF. The CDR3 DNA is TGCGCCAGCAGCCTGACTAGCGGGGGTGACTACGAGCAGTACTTC.

Remarks on this clone: The same CDR3 also results from other DNA sequences found in this sample. This chain connects TRBV5-1 to TRBJ2-7, with 10 bases fitting TRBD1. With 4 bases clipped from V and 2 bases from J, the junction kept 3 bases outside the gene matches. The length of the CDR3 is 14 residues. Germline loops: CDR1 SGHRS, CDR2 YFSETQ. The CDR3: CASSPTGGPYEQYF. CDR3 DNA: TGCGCCAGCAGCCCGACAGGGGGCCCCTACGAGCAGTACTTC.

This chain links TRBV6-4 with TRBJ2-6, with no clear D. Germline assignment: CDR1 MRHNA and CDR2 SNTAGT. With 0 bases removed from V and 1 base from J, the gap between germline ends came to 7 bases. There are 16 residues in the CDR3. CDR3 loop: CASSDSVGSGANVLTF. The DNA for the CDR3 is TGTGCCAGCAGTGACTCGGTCGGGTCTGGGGCCAACGTCCTGACTTTC.

The CDR3: CASSLVYGSGEQFF. CDR3 in DNA: TGTGCCAGCAGCTTAGTTTATGGCTCGGGGGAGCAGTTCTTC. The V and J genes are TRBV7-8 and TRBJ2-1, with a tentative D call TRBD2 (5 bases). Germline CDR1 is SGHVS and CDR2 is FQNEAQ. The V end lost 1 base, the J end lost 10 bases, and 14 bases lay between the germline ends. The CDR3 contains 14 residues.

Only a few counts were recorded for this clone. Other DNA sequences within the sample encode an identical CDR3. The CDR3 nucleotides read TGTGCCAGCAGCTTCCAGGGGCGGATGAACACTGAAGCTTTCTTT. It yields the protein CASSFQGRMNTEAFF. The rearrangement links TRBV5-4 to TRBJ1-1; tentatively, D is TRBD1 (6 bases). Between the trimmed V and J ends, which lost 2 bases and 0 bases, there was a span of 11 bases. The CDR3 loop spans 15 amino acids. CDR1 is SGHNT, CDR2 YYREEE, per germline (reference sequence).

V usage is TRBV18 and J usage is TRBJ2-5; 9 nucleotides align to TRBD1. Germline assignment: CDR1 KGHSH and CDR2 LQKENI. The J segment lost 5 bases and the V segment lost 3 bases, leaving 7 bases of the junction unmatched. The CDR3 runs 15 residues. Here the CDR3 DNA reads TGTGCCAGCTCACCGCGGACAGGGGATGGCGAGACCCAGTACTTC. It yields the protein CASSPRTGDGETQYF.

The chain combines TRBV7-2 with TRBJ2-1; D remains unclear. The CDR3 sequence is 16 residues long. Germline V CDR1 and CDR2: SGHTA, FQGNSA. Trimming removed 4 bases from V and 0 bases from J, with 13 bases in between. CDR3 residues: CASSYLTRSSYNEQFF. In DNA, the CDR3 is TGTGCCAGCAGCTACCTTACACGGAGCTCCTACAATGAGCAGTTCTTC.

This rearrangement joins TRBV4-1 to TRBJ1-3, with D possibly being TRBD1 (6 bases). Trimming cost V 2 bases and J 5 bases, with 10 bases left between them. CDR1 is MGHRA and CDR2 is YSYEKL in the germline V gene. CDR3 length: 14 residues. CDR3 coding DNA: TGCGCCAGCAGCCAATTGGACAGCCGAAACACCATATATTTT. Protein: CASSQLDSRNTIYF.

This chain links TRBV28 with TRBJ2-7; tentative D call: TRBD2 (7 bases). Looked up from germline, CDR1 is MDHEN and CDR2 is SYDVKM. V shed 4 bases and J shed 5 bases, with 18 bases lying between them. The CDR3 length is 15 residues. CDR3 region: CASSSPEGGGHEQYF. CDR3 sequence (DNA): TGTGCCAGCAGTTCCCCCGAGGGGGGAGGGCACGAGCAGTACTTC.

This clone was recorded once. This chain connects TRBV7-6 to TRBJ2-7; D remains ambiguous. The CDR3 is 14 amino acids. From germline, CDR1 is SGHVS and CDR2 FNYEAQ. V lost 6 bases and J 0 bases, leaving 12 bases between the germline ends. The CDR3 region has the DNA TGTGCCAGCAGGGCGATGGAGAGCTCCTACGAGCAGTACTTC. The encoded protein is CASRAMESSYEQYF.

The chain uses TRBV4-1 and TRBJ1-5; D might be TRBD1 (5 bases). Trimming removed 1 base at V and 5 bases at J, with 12 bases between. Per the germline V gene, CDR1 is MGHRA and CDR2 is YSYEKL. CDR3 length: 15 amino acids. The CDR3 bases are TGCGCCAGCAGCCAAGGGTCGGGGGTCTATCAGCCCCAGCATTTT. Translation: CASSQGSGVYQPQHF.

The chain couples TRBV12-5 to TRBJ1-5; D possibly corresponds to TRBD1 (6 bases). Looked up from germline, CDR1 is LGHNT and CDR2 is FRNRAP. Trimming removed 0 bases from V and 4 bases from J, with 13 bases in between. CDR3 length: 16 amino acids. The CDR3 DNA follows: TGTGCTAGTGGTTTGGTACTCGGGAGGGGGAATCAGCCCCAGCATTTT. Its protein product is CASGLVLGRGNQPQHF. The full variable domain, in which reference TRBV12-5 and TRBJ1-5 provide the parts outside the CDR3, is DARVTQTPRHKVTEMGQEVTMRCQPILGHNTVFWYRQTMMQGLELLAYFRNRAPLDDSGMPKDRFSAEMPDATLATLKIQPSEPRDSAVYFCASGLVLGRGNQPQHFGDGTRLSIL.

The rearrangement uses TRBV24-1 and TRBJ2-3, with D possibly matching TRBD2 (5 bases). V lost 0 bases and J 5 bases, leaving 11 bases between the germline ends. Per germline, CDR1 KGHDR and CDR2 SFDVKD. CDR3 length: 15 amino acids. The CDR3 spells CATSDLRGRGDTQYF. As DNA, the CDR3 is TGTGCCACCAGTGATTTGAGAGGTCGGGGAGATACGCAGTATTTT.

The V and J genes are TRBV11-2 and TRBJ1-1; D is unclear. Germline V CDR1 and CDR2: SGHAT, FQNNGV. V dropped 2 bases and J dropped 0 bases, with 7 bases sitting between them. The CDR3 is 14 amino acids. The CDR3 is CASSLRRVNTEAFF. The CDR3 DNA reads as TGTGCCAGCAGCTTACGTCGGGTGAACACTGAAGCTTTCTTT.

The chain joins TRBV4-3 to TRBJ1-4; possible D gene TRBD1, 6 bases. V shed 1 base and J shed 4 bases, with 10 bases lying between them. CDR3 length: 15 residues. Germline V lookup: CDR1 LGHNA, CDR2 YSLEER. In DNA, the CDR3 is TGCGCCAGCAGCCAAGTAGGGGGATATAATGAAAAACTGTTTTTT. Encoded protein: CASSQVGGYNEKLFF.

J is TRBJ1-1 and V is TRBV5-4, with 7 positions matching TRBD1. The CDR3 has 14 amino acids. Germline V gene data show CDR1 as SGHNT and CDR2 as YYREEE (reference sequence). The ends lost 5 bases at V and 2 bases at J; junction bases unmatched: 6. CDR3 amino acids: CASRLTGTNTEAFF. CDR3 nucleotides: TGTGCCAGCAGGTTGACAGGGACCAACACTGAAGCTTTCTTT.

The V and J genes are TRBV2 and TRBJ2-7, with D possibly being TRBD2 (5 bases). Per the germline V gene, CDR1 is SNHLY and CDR2 is FYNNEI. The length of the CDR3 is 16 residues. Trimming shortened V by 7 bases and J by 2 bases, and 21 bases separated the two germline ends. The CDR3 nucleotides are TGTGCCAGCATCTCCAGCCGCCGGGAAGGAGCCTACGAGCAGTACTTC. It is translated as CASISSRREGAYEQYF.

This clone was recorded only once. J is TRBJ2-7 and V is TRBV4-1, with unresolved D. In germline, CDR1 is MGHRA, CDR2 YSYEKL. V gave up 0 bases and J gave up 3 bases, with 9 bases separating them. There are 14 residues in the CDR3. CDR3 protein: CASSQDSLRYEQYF. Written as DNA, the CDR3 is TGCGCCAGCAGCCAAGATAGCCTACGCTACGAGCAGTACTTC.